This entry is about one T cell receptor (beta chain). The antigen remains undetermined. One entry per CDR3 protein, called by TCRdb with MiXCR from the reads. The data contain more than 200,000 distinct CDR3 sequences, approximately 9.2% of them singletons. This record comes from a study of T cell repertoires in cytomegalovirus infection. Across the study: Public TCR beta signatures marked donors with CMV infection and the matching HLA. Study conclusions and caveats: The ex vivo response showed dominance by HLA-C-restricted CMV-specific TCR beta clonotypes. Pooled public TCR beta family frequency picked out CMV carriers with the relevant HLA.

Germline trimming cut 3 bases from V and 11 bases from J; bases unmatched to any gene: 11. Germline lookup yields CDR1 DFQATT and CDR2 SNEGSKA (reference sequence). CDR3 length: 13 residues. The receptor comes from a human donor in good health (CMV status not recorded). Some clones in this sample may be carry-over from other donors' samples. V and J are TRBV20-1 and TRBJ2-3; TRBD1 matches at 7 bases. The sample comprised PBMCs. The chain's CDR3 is CSARFQQGSRQYF. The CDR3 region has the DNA TGCAGTGCTAGGTTCCAACAGGGGTCAAGGCAGTATTTT.